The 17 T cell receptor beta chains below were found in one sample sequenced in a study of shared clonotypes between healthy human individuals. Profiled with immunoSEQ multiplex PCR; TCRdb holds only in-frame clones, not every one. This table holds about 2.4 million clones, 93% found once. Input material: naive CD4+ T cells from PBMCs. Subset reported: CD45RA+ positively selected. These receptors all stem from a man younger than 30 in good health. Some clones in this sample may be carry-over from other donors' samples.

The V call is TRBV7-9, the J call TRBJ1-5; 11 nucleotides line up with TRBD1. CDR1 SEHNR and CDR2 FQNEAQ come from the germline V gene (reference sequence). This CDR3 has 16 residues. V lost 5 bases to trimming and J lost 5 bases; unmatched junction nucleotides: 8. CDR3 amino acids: CASSAGGTGGYQPQHF. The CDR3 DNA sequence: TGTGCCAGCAGCGCCGGAGGGACAGGGGGTTATCAGCCCCAGCATTTT.

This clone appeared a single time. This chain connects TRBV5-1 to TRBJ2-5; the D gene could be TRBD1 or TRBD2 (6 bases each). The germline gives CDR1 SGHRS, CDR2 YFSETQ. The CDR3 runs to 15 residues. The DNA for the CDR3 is TGCGCTTCTCACGCCCAGCCCGGGGGCTCGGAGACCCAGTACTTC. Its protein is CASHAQPGGSETQYF.

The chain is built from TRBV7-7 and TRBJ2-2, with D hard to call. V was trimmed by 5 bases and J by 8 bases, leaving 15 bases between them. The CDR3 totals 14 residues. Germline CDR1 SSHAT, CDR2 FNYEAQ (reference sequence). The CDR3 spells CASSPIAGQGELFF. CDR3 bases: TGTGCCAGCAGCCCTATAGCCGGTCAGGGGGAGCTGTTTTTT.

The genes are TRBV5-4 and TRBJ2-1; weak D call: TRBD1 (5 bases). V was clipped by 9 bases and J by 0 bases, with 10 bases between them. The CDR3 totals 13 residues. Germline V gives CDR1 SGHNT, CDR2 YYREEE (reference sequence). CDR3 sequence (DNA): TGTGCCATCTTGGGGCCCTCCTACAATGAGCAGTTCTTC. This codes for CAILGPSYNEQFF.

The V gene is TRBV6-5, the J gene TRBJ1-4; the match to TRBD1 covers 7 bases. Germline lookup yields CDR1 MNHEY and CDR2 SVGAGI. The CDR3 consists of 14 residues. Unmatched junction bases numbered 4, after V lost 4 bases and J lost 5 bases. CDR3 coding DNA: TGTGCCAGCAGTTCTCCGACAGGGAATGAAAAACTGTTTTTT. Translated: CASSSPTGNEKLFF.

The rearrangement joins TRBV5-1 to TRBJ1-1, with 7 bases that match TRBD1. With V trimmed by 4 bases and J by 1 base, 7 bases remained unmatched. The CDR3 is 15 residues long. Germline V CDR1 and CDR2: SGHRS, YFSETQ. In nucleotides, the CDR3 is TGCGCCAGCAGCGCACAGGGGTGGGGGAACACTGAAGCTTTCTTT. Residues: CASSAQGWGNTEAFF.

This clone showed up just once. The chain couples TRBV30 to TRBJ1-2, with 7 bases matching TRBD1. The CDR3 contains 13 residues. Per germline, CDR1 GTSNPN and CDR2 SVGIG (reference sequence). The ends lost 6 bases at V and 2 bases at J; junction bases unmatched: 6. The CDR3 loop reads CACSRTGNYGYTF. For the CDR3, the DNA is TGTGCCTGTTCGAGGACAGGAAACTATGGCTACACCTTC.

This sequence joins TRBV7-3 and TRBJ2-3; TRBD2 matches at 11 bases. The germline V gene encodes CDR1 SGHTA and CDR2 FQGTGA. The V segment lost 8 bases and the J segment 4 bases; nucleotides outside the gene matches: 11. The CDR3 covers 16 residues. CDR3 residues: CASPNPLAGGADTQYF. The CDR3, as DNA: TGTGCCAGCCCCAACCCCTTAGCGGGAGGGGCAGATACGCAGTATTTT.

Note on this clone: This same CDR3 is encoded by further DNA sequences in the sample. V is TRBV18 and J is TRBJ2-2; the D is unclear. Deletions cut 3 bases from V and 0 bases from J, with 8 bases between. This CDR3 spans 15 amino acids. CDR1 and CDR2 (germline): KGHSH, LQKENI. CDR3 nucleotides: TGTGCCAGCTCACCCCAAGGAACGAACACCGGGGAGCTGTTTTTT. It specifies CASSPQGTNTGELFF. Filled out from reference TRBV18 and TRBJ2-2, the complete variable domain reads NAGVMQNPRHLVRRRGQEARLRCSPMKGHSHVYWYRQLPEEGLKFMVYLQKENIIDESGMPKERFSAEFPKEGPSILRIQQVVRGDSAAYFCASSPQGTNTGELFFGEGSRLTVL.

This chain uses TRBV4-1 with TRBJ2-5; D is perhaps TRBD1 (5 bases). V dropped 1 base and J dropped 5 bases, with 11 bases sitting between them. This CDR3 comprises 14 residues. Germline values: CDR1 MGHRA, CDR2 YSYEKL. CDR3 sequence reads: CASSQVPGLETQYF. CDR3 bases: TGCGCCAGCAGCCAAGTCCCAGGGCTTGAGACCCAGTACTTC.

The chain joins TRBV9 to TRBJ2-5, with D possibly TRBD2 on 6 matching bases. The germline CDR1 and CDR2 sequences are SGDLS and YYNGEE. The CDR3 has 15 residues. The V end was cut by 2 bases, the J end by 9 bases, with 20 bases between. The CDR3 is CASSVTPDYLEPQYF. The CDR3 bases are TGTGCCAGCAGCGTGACCCCGGACTATCTTGAGCCCCAGTACTTC. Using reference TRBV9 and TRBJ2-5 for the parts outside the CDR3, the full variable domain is DSGVTQTPKHLITATGQRVTLRCSPRSGDLSVYWYQQSLDQGLQFLIQYYNGEERAKGNILERFSAQQFPDLHSELNLSSLELGDSALYFCASSVTPDYLEPQYFGPGTRLLVL.

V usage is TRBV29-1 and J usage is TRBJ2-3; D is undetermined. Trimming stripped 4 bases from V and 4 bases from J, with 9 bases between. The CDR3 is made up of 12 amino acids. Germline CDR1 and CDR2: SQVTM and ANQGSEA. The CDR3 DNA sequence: TGCAGCGTTGTGAATGGTCCAGATACGCAGTATTTT. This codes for CSVVNGPDTQYF.

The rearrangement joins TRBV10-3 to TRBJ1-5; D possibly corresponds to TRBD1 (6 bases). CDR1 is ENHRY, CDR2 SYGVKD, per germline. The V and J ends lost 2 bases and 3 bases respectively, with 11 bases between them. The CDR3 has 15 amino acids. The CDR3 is CAISESGTYNQPQHF. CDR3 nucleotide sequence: TGTGCCATCAGTGAGAGCGGGACATACAATCAGCCCCAGCATTTT.

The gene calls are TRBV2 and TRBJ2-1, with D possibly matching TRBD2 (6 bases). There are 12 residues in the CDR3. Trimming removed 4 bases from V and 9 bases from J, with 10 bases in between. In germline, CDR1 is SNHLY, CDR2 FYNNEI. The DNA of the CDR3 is TGTGCCAGCAGTGGTCCGGGGGTTGAGCAGTTCTTC. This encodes CASSGPGVEQFF.

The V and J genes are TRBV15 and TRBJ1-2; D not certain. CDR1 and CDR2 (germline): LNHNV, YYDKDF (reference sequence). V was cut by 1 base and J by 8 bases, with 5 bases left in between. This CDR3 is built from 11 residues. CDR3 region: CATSRGGGYTF. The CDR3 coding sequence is TGTGCCACCAGCAGAGGTGGGGGCTACACCTTC.

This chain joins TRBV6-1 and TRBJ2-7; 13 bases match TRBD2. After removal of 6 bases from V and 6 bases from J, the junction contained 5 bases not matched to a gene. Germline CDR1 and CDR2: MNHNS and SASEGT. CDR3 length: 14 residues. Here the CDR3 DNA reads TGTGCCAGCAGAAGACTAGCGGGAGGTGCCGAGCAGTACTTC. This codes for CASRRLAGGAEQYF.

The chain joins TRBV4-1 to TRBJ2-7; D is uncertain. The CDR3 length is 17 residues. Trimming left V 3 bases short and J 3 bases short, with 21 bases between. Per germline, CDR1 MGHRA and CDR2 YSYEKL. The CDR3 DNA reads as TGCGCCAGCAGCCACATAAAAGCCAGCAGATTCCTCTACGAGCAGTACTTC. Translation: CASSHIKASRFLYEQYF.